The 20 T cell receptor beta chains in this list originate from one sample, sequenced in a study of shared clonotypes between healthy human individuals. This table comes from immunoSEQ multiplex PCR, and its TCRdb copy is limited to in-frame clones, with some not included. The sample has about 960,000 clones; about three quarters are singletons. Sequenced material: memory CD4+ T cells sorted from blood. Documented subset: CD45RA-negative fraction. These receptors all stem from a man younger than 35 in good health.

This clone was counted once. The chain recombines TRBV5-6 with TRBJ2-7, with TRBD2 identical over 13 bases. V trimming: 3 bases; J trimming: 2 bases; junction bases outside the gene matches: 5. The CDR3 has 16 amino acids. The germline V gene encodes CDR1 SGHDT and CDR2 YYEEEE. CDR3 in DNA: TGTGCCAGCAGCTGGACTAGCGGGAGAGACCCCTACGAGCAGTACTTC. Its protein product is CASSWTSGRDPYEQYF.

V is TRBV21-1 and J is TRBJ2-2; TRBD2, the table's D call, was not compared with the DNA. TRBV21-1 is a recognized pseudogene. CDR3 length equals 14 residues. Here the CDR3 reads CASSTEGNTGELFF. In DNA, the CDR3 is TGTGCCAGCAGCACGGAGGGTAACACCGGGGAGCTGTTTTTT.

The CDR3 reads CASSLSEGRAEAFF. CDR3 DNA sequence: TGTGCCAGCAGCTTATCTGAGGGCCGGGCTGAAGCTTTCTTT. This sequence joins TRBV7-9 and TRBJ1-1; D gene ambiguous. The CDR3 sequence is 14 residues long. Trimming left V 2 bases short and J 6 bases short, with 13 bases between. Germline-derived CDR1 and CDR2 are SEHNR and FQNEAQ (reference sequence).

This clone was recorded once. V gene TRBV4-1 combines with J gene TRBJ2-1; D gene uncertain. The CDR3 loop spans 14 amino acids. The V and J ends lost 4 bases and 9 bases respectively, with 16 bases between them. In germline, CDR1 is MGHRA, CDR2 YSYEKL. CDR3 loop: CASSLEFSLGEQFF. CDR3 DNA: TGCGCCAGCAGCCTTGAGTTCTCTCTTGGTGAGCAGTTCTTC.

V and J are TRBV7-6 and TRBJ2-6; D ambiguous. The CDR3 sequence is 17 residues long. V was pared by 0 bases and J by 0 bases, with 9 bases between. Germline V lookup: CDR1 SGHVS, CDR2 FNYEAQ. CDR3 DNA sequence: TGTGCCAGCAGCTTAGCATACTCTTCCTCTGGGGCCAACGTCCTGACTTTC. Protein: CASSLAYSSSGANVLTF.

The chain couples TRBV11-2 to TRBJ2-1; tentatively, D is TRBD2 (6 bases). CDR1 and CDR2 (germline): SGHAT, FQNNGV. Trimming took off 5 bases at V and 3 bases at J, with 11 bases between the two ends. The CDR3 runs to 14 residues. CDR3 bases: TGTGCCAGCAGCCACGTCGGGGGCTACAATGAGCAGTTCTTC. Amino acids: CASSHVGGYNEQFF.

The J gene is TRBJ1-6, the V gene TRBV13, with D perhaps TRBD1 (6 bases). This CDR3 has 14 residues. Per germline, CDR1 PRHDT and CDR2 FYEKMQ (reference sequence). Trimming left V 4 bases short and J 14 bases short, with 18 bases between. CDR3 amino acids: CASSYRQVQGTLHF. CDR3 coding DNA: TGTGCCAGCAGCTACCGACAGGTCCAAGGGACCCTCCACTTT. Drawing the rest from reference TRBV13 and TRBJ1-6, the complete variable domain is AAGVIQSPRHLIKEKRETATLKCYPIPRHDTVYWYQQGPGQDPQFLISFYEKMQSDKGSIPDRFSAQQFSDYHSELNMSSLELGDSALYFCASSYRQVQGTLHFGNGTRLTVT.

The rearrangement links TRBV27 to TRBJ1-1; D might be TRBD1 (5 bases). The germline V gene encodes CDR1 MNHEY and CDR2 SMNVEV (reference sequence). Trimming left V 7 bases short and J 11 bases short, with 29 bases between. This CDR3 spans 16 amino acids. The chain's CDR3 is CASIQPRGQGRYQAFF. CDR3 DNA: TGTGCCAGCATTCAGCCTCGAGGGCAGGGAAGATATCAGGCTTTCTTT.

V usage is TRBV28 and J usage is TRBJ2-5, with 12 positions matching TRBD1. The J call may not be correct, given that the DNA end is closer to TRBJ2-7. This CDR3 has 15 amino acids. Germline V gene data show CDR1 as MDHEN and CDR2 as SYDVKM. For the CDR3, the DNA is TGTGCCAGCAGGGAGGGACAGGGGGCCTCCTACGAGCAGTACTTC. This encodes CASREGQGASYEQYF.

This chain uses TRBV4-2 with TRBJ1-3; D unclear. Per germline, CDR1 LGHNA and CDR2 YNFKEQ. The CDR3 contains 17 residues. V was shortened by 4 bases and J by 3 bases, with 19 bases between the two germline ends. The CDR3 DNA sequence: TGTGCCAGCAGCCGCCAAATCGGGGAGGGAGGTGGAAACACCATATATTTT. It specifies CASSRQIGEGGGNTIYF.

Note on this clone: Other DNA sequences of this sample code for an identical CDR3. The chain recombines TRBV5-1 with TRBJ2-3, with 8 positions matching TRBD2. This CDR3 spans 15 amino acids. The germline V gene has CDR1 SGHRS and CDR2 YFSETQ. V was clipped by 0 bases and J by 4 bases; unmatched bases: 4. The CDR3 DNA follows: TGCGCCAGCAGCTTGGTCGCGGGAGGACCAGATACGCAGTATTTT. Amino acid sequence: CASSLVAGGPDTQYF.

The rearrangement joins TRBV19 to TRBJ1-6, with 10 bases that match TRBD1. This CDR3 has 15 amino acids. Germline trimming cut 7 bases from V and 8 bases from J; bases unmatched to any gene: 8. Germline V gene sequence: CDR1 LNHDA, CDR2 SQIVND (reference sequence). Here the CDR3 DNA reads TGTGCCAGTACCCGACCGGGACAGGGGTATTCACCCCTCCACTTT. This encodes CASTRPGQGYSPLHF.

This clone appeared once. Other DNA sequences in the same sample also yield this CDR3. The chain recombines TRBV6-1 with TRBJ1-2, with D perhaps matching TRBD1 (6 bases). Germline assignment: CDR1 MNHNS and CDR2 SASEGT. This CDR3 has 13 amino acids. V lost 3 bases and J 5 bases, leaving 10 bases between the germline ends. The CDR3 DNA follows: TGTGCCAGCAGTGAGTCGAGGGGGTATGGCTACACCTTC. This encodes CASSESRGYGYTF.

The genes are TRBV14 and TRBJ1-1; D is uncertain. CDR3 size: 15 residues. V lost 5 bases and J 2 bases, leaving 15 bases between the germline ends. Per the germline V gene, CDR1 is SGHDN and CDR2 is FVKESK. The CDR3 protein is CASSESPRGNTEAFF. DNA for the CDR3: TGTGCCAGCAGCGAATCTCCACGGGGAAACACTGAAGCTTTCTTT.

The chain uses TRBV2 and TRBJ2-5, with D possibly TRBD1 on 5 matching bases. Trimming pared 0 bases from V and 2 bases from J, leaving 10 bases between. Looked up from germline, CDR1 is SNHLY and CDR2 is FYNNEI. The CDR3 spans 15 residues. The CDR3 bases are TGTGCCAGCAGTGAAGCGGTAGCAGGGCAAGAGACCCAGTACTTC. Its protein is CASSEAVAGQETQYF. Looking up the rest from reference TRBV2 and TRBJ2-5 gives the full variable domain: EPEVTQTPSHQVTQMGQEVILRCVPISNHLYFYWYRQILGQKVEFLVSFYNNEISEKSEIFDDQFSVERPDGSNFTLKIRSTKLEDSAMYFCASSEAVAGQETQYFGPGTRLLVL.

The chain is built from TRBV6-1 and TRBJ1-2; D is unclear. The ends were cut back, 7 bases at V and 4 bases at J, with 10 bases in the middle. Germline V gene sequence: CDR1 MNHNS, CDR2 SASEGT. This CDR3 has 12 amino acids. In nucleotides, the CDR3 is TGTGCCAGCATCGATTGGGCCTATGGCTACACCTTC. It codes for CASIDWAYGYTF.

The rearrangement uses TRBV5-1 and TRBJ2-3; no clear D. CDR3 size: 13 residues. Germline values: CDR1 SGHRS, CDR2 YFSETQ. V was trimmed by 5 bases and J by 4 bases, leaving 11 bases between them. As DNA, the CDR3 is TGCGCCAGCAGGGCGACTGGCCCAGATACGCAGTATTTT. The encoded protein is CASRATGPDTQYF.

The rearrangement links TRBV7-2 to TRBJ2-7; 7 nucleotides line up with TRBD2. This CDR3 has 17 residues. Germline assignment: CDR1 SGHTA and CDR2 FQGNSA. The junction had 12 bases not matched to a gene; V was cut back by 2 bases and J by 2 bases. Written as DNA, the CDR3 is TGTGCCAGCAGCTTAATTCACGGTCGGGGAGGGACCTACGAGCAGTACTTC. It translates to CASSLIHGRGGTYEQYF.

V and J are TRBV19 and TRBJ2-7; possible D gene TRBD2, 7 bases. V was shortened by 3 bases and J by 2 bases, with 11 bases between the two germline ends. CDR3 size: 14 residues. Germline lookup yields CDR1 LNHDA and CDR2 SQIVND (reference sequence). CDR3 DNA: TGTGCCAGTAGTATTTTCGGGGGGCCCTACGAGCAGTACTTC. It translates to CASSIFGGPYEQYF.

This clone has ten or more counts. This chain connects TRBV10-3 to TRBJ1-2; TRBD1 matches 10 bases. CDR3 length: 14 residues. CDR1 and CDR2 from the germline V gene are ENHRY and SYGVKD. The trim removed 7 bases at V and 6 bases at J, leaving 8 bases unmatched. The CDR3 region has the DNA TGTGCCATCACCCCGGGACAGGGGAGGGATGGCTACACCTTC. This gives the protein CAITPGQGRDGYTF.